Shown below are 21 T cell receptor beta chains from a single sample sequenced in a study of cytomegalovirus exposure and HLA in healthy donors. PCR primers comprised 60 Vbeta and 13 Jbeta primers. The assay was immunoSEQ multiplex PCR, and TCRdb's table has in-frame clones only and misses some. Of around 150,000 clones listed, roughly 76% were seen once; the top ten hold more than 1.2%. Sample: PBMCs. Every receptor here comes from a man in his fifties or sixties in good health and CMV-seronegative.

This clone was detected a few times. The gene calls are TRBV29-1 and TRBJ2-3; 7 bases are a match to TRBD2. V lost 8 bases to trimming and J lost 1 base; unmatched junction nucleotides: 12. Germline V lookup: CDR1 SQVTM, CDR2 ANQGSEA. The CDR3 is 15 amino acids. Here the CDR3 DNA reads TGCAGCCTGCGGGAGTCCACCCACCGCACAGATACGCAGTATTTT. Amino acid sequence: CSLRESTHRTDTQYF.

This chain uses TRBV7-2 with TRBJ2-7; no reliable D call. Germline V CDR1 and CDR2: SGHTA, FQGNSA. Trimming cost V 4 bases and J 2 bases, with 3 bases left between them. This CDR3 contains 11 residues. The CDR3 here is CASSSTYEQYF. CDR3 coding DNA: TGTGCCAGCAGCTCCACCTACGAGCAGTACTTC. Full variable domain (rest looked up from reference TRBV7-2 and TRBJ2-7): GAGVSQSPSNKVTEKGKDVELRCDPISGHTALYWYRQSLGQGLEFLIYFQGNSAPDKSGLPSDRFSAERTGGSVSTLTIQRTQQEDSAVYLCASSSTYEQYFGPGTRLTVT.

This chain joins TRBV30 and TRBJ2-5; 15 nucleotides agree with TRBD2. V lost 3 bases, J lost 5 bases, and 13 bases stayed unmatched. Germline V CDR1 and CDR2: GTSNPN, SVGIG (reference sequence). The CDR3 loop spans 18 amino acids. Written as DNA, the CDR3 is TGTGCCTGGAGCATAAGTCGGACTAGCGGGGGGGGCTGGGAGACCCAGTACTTC. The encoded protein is CAWSISRTSGGGWETQYF.

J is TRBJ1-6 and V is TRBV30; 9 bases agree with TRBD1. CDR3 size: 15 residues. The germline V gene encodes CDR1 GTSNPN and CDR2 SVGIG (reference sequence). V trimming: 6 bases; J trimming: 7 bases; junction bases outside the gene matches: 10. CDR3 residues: CACPWTGVRNSPLHF. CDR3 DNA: TGTGCCTGCCCCTGGACAGGGGTACGGAATTCACCCCTCCACTTT. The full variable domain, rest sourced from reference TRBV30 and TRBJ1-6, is SQTIHQWPATLVQPVGSPLSLECTVEGTSNPNLYWYRQAAGRGLQLLFYSVGIGQISSEVPQNLSASRPQDRQFILSSKKLLLSDSGFYLCACPWTGVRNSPLHFGNGTRLTVT.

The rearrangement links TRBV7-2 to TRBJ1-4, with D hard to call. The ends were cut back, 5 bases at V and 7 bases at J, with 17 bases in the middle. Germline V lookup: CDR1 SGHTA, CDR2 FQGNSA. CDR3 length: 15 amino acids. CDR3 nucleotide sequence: TGTGCCAGCAGCGGGGTAGGAGGGTTGGCTGAAAAACTGTTTTTT. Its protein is CASSGVGGLAEKLFF.

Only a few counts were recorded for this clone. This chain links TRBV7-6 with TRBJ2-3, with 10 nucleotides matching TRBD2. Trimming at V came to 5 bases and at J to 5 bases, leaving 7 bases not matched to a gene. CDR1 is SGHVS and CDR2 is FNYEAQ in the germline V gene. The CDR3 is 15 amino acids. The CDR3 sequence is CASSPLAGFVDTQYF. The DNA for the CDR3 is TGTGCCAGCAGCCCACTAGCGGGGTTCGTAGATACGCAGTATTTT.

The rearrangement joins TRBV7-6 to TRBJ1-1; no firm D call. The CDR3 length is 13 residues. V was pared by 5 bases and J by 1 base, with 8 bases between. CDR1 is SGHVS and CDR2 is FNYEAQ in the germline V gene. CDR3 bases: TGTGCCAGCAGCCGCGCCCGGAACACTGAAGCTTTCTTT. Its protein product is CASSRARNTEAFF.

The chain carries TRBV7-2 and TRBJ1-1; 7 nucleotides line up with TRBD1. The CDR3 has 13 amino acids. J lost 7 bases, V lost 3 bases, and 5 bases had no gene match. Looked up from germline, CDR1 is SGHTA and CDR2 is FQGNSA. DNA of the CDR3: TGTGCCAGCAGCTTCGGGACAGCCCGTGAAGCTTTCTTT. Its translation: CASSFGTAREAFF.

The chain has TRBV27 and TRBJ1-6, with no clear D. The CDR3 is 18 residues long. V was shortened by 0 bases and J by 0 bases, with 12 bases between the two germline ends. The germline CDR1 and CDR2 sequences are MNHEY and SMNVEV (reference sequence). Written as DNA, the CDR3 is TGTGCCAGCAGTTTATCTTCGGGTTCTAGCTCCTATAATTCACCCCTCCACTTT. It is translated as CASSLSSGSSSYNSPLHF.

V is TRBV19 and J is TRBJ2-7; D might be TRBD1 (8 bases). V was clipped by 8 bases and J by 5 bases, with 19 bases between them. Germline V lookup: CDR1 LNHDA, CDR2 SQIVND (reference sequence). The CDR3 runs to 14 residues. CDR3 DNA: TGTGCCAGTTCTACCGGGGGGACAGGCGACGAGCAGTACTTC. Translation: CASSTGGTGDEQYF.

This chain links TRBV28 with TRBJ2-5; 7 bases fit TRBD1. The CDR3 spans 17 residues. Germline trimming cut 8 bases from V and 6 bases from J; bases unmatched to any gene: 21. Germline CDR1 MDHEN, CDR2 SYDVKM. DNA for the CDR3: TGTGCCAGCCTTCCGGACCTTACCGGGACAGTACACCAGACCCAGTACTTC. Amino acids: CASLPDLTGTVHQTQYF.

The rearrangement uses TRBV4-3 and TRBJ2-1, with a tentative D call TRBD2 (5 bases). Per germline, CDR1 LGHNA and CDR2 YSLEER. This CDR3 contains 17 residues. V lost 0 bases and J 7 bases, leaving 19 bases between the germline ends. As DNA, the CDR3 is TGCGCCAGCAGCCAAGATTTACGGGGTTATGTGGGGAATGAGCAGTTCTTC. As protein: CASSQDLRGYVGNEQFF.

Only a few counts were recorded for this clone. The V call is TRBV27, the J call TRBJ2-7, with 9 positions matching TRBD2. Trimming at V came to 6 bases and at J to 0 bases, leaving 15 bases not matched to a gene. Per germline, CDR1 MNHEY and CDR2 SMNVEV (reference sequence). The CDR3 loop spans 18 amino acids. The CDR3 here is CASSGGREGLVRSYEQYF. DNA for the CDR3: TGTGCCAGCAGCGGGGGGCGGGAGGGACTCGTCCGCTCCTACGAGCAGTACTTC.

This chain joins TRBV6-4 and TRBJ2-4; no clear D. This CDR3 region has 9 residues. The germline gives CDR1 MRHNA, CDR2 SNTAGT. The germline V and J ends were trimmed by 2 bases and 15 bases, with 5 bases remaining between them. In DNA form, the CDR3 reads TGTGCCAGCAGTGACGGGCTGTACTTC. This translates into CASSDGLYF.

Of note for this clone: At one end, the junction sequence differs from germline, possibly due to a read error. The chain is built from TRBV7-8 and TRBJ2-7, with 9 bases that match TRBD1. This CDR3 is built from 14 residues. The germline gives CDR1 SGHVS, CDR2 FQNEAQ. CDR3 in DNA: TGTGCCAGCAGGTTAGCGTCGGGACAGGGTGAGCAGTACTTC. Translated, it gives CASRLASGQGEQYF.

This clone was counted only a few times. The CDR3 loop reads CASSIRDRNTEAFF. In DNA form, the CDR3 reads TGTGCCAGCAGCATCCGGGACAGGAACACTGAAGCTTTCTTT. The chain links TRBV5-5 to TRBJ1-1, with 7 bases matching TRBD1. This CDR3 spans 14 amino acids. CDR1 and CDR2 from the germline V gene are SGHKS and YYEKEE (reference sequence). The ends lost 4 bases at V and 1 base at J; junction bases unmatched: 4.

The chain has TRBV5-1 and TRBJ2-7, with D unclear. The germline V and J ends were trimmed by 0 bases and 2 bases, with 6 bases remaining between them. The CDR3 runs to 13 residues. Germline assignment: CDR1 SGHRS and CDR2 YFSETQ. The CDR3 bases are TGCGCCAGCAGCTTGGCGGTGACCTACGAGCAGTACTTC. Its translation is CASSLAVTYEQYF.

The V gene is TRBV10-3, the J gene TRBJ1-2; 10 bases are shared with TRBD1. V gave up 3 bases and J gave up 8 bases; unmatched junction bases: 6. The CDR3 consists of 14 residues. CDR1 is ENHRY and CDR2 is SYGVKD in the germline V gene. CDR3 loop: CAISEMTGGEGYTF. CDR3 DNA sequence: TGTGCCATCAGTGAAATGACAGGGGGCGAGGGCTACACCTTC.

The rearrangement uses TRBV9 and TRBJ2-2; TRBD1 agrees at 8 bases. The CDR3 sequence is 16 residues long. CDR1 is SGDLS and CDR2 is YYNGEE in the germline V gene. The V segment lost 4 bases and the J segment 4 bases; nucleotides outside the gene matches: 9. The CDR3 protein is CASSPGQGMVTGELFF. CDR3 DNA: TGTGCCAGCAGCCCAGGACAGGGTATGGTCACCGGGGAGCTGTTTTTT. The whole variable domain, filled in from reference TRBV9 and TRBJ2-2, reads DSGVTQTPKHLITATGQRVTLRCSPRSGDLSVYWYQQSLDQGLQFLIQYYNGEERAKGNILERFSAQQFPDLHSELNLSSLELGDSALYFCASSPGQGMVTGELFFGEGSRLTVL.

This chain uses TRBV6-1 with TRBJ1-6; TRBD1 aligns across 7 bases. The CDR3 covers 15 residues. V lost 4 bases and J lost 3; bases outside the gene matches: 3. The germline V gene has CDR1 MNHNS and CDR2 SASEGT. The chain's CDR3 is CASSARQGYNSPLHF. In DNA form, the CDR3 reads TGTGCCAGCAGTGCCCGACAGGGCTATAATTCACCCCTCCACTTT.

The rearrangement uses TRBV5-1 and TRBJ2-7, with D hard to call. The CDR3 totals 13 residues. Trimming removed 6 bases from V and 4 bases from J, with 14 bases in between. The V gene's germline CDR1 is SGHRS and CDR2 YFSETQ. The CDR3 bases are TGCGCCAGCACAGTGGAGCCCGGGTACGAGCAGTACTTC. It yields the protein CASTVEPGYEQYF.